The 16 T cell receptor beta chains presented below share a single source sample, sequenced in a study of Ad26.COV2.S vaccination and SARS-CoV-2 variants. Repertoires were generated with immunoSEQ multiplex PCR, while TCRdb's copy carries only in-frame clones and drops some. The repertoire includes 350,000 to 500,000 clones, about 91% of them detected once, and approximately 2.5% sits in the top ten. Stated treatment: roughly 19 received Ad26.COV2.S at low or high dose, single or two shots; five or six received placebo; per-sample allocation not given. Vaccine and placebo recipients were sampled on day 63 after the first injection. Here the sequenced sample was peripheral blood, taken in a trial of Ad26.COV2.S vaccine versus placebo. The source is a person aged 18-65 years who received the Ad26.COV2.S COVID-19 vaccine or a placebo.

This chain connects TRBV19 to TRBJ2-2; D tentatively fits TRBD1 or TRBD2 (5 bases each). This CDR3 comprises 15 residues. Germline assignment: CDR1 LNHDA and CDR2 SQIVND (reference sequence). The germline V and J ends were trimmed by 6 bases and 7 bases, with 18 bases remaining between them. CDR3 sequence reads: CASSKLGGRSGELFF. In DNA, the CDR3 is TGTGCCAGTAGCAAACTTGGGGGACGAAGCGGGGAGCTGTTTTTT.

The rearrangement links TRBV9 to TRBJ2-3; D is possibly TRBD1 or TRBD2 (6 bases each). Trimming shortened V by 4 bases and J by 0 bases, and 18 bases separated the two germline ends. The germline V gene encodes CDR1 SGDLS and CDR2 YYNGEE. CDR3 size: 17 residues. CDR3 sequence (DNA): TGTGCCAGCAGCTTAGGGGGGAAGGCCAGTAGCACAGATACGCAGTATTTT. Its translation: CASSLGGKASSTDTQYF.

The chain uses TRBV28 and TRBJ2-5; 7 bases fit TRBD1. The V gene's germline CDR1 is MDHEN and CDR2 SYDVKM. This CDR3 comprises 15 residues. The trim removed 4 bases at V and 1 base at J, leaving 6 bases unmatched. CDR3 in DNA: TGTGCCAGCAGTTCCTGGACAGGTCCCCAAGAGACCCAGTACTTC. This encodes CASSSWTGPQETQYF.

The J gene is TRBJ2-5, the V gene TRBV6-1, with D possibly TRBD2 on 6 matching bases. Germline V gives CDR1 MNHNS, CDR2 SASEGT. V gave up 2 bases and J gave up 4 bases, with 8 bases separating them. This CDR3 comprises 13 residues. The CDR3: CASSEFGGETQYF. For the CDR3, the DNA is TGTGCCAGCAGTGAATTCGGGGGAGAGACCCAGTACTTC.

This clone was recorded once. The identical CDR3 is also encoded by other nucleotide sequences in the sample. This chain joins TRBV7-3 and TRBJ2-3, with 7 bases fitting TRBD2. The CDR3 length is 14 residues. Per germline, CDR1 SGHTA and CDR2 FQGTGA. Unmatched junction bases numbered 1, after V lost 3 bases and J lost 1 base. As DNA, the CDR3 is TGTGCCAGCAGCTTCGCGGGGGGCACAGATACGCAGTATTTT. Its translation: CASSFAGGTDTQYF.

V gene TRBV18 combines with J gene TRBJ1-3; no clear D gene. CDR1 is KGHSH and CDR2 is LQKENI in the germline V gene. The CDR3 covers 17 residues. The V gene lost 4 bases and the J gene lost 4 bases, with 20 bases spanning the gap. Here the CDR3 reads CASSLAGPPLRGNTIYF. In DNA, the CDR3 is TGTGCCAGCTCACTCGCCGGGCCCCCTTTAAGGGGAAACACCATATATTTT.

This chain links TRBV7-2 with TRBJ2-1; D is ambiguous. Trimming removed 1 base at V and 0 bases at J, with 7 bases between. Germline CDR1 is SGHTA and CDR2 is FQGNSA. The CDR3 runs to 15 residues. This chain's CDR3 is CASSLVTVSYNEQFF. In DNA, the CDR3 is TGTGCCAGCAGCTTAGTTACTGTCTCCTACAATGAGCAGTTCTTC.

This clone was observed a few times. This sequence joins TRBV6-5 and TRBJ1-6, with 9 bases that match TRBD1. The V segment lost 5 bases and the J segment 8 bases; nucleotides outside the gene matches: 4. CDR1 is MNHEY and CDR2 is SVGAGI in the germline V gene. The CDR3 is 14 residues long. As DNA, the CDR3 is TGTGCCAGCAGTACGACAGGGGGTCATTCACCCCTCCACTTT. Translating gives CASSTTGGHSPLHF.

This clone was observed once. The J gene is TRBJ1-2, the V gene TRBV6-5; no definite D call. Trimming stripped 7 bases from V and 9 bases from J, with 15 bases between. The CDR3 consists of 12 residues. CDR1 MNHEY and CDR2 SVGAGI come from the germline V gene. CDR3 nucleotides: TGTGCCAGCACCTCACCGGGAGAGAGCTACACCTTC. Translation: CASTSPGESYTF.

This chain links TRBV9 with TRBJ2-1, with TRBD2 matching 9 bases. With V trimmed by 4 bases and J by 2 bases, 4 bases remained unmatched. Germline V gene data show CDR1 as SGDLS and CDR2 as YYNGEE. CDR3 length equals 15 residues. The CDR3 coding sequence is TGTGCCAGCAGCCGAAGGACTAGCGCCTACAATGAGCAGTTCTTC. The encoded protein is CASSRRTSAYNEQFF.

This sequence joins TRBV5-1 and TRBJ1-2; D is undetermined. This CDR3 has 13 residues. The germline gives CDR1 SGHRS, CDR2 YFSETQ. Trimming took off 4 bases at V and 4 bases at J, with 11 bases between the two ends. The CDR3 spells CASSITIAYGYTF. DNA for the CDR3: TGCGCCAGCAGCATTACAATCGCCTATGGCTACACCTTC.

This CDR3 is CASSLGFRKNTGELFF. For the CDR3, the DNA is TGTGCCAGCAGCTTAGGTTTCAGGAAGAACACCGGGGAGCTGTTTTTT. The V gene is TRBV11-3, the J gene TRBJ2-2, with D uncertain. The CDR3 totals 16 residues. The V gene lost 1 base and the J gene lost 1 base, with 10 bases spanning the gap. In germline, CDR1 is SGHNT, CDR2 YENEEA.

The rearrangement links TRBV4-2 to TRBJ2-3, with TRBD2 matching over 7 bases. The germline V gene encodes CDR1 LGHNA and CDR2 YNFKEQ. V was clipped by 0 bases and J by 4 bases; unmatched bases: 7. CDR3 length: 16 amino acids. Here the CDR3 reads CASSQDRAGRADTQYF. DNA of the CDR3: TGTGCCAGCAGCCAAGATCGAGCGGGAAGGGCAGATACGCAGTATTTT.

This clone has just one count. The CDR3 coding sequence is TGTGCCAGCAGCGTTAGTTTAGATACGCAGTATTTT. As protein: CASSVSLDTQYF. The genes are TRBV9 and TRBJ2-3; D gene uncertain. The CDR3 totals 12 residues. V was pared by 2 bases and J by 5 bases, with 6 bases between. CDR1 and CDR2 from the germline V gene are SGDLS and YYNGEE.

V usage is TRBV28 and J usage is TRBJ2-7; D is uncertain. Trimming left V 5 bases short and J 3 bases short, with 11 bases between. The CDR3 contains 13 residues. Germline V CDR1 and CDR2: MDHEN, SYDVKM. The CDR3 is CASSLLTDYEQYF. In nucleotides, the CDR3 is TGTGCCAGCAGTCTCCTCACCGACTACGAGCAGTACTTC.

V usage is TRBV10-3 and J usage is TRBJ1-1; no reliable D call. The germline V gene encodes CDR1 ENHRY and CDR2 SYGVKD. This CDR3 has 13 residues. Trimming took off 4 bases at V and 6 bases at J, with 12 bases between the two ends. CDR3 DNA: TGTGCCATCAGTGGGACCAACGGGGCTGAAGCTTTCTTT. Its translation is CAISGTNGAEAFF.